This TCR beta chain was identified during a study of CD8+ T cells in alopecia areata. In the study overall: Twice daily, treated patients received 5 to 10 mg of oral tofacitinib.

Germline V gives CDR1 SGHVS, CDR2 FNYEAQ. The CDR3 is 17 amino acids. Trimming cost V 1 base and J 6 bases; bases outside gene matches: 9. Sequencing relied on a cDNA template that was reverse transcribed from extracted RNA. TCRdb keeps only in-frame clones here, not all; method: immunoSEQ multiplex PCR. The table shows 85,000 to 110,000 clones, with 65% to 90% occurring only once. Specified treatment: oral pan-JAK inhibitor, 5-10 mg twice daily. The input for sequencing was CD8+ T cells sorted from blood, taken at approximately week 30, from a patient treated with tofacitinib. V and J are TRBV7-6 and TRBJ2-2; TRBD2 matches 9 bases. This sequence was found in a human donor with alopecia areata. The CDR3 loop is CASSLGPSGMSSGELFF. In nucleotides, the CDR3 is TGTGCCAGCAGCTTAGGACCTAGCGGGATGTCCTCCGGGGAGCTGTTTTTT.